The rows below give T cell receptor beta chains drawn from one sample of a study of blood T cell repertoires in COVID-19. Profiling relied on immunoSEQ multiplex PCR, and the TCRdb table lists in-frame clones only, not all of them. Among about 63,000 clones listed, around four fifths were seen once. Input material: peripheral blood. The origin of the receptors is a human donor in a cohort sampled during active COVID-19. The CDR3 runs from the conserved cysteine through the conserved F or W. The D gene is left open where the match is weak. Part of the rows lack a size; the others show once, few, many or a class for expanded clones.

v_call	j_call	d_call	clone_size	cdr3_aa	cdr3_nt
TRBV14	TRBJ1-2	.	.	CASSPSKVYGYTF	TGTGCCAGCAGCCCTAGCAAGGTCTATGGCTACACCTTC
TRBV25-1	TRBJ1-2	.	few	CASSAKGVIYGYTF	TGTGCCAGCAGTGCAAAAGGGGTTATCTATGGCTACACCTTC
TRBV6-5	TRBJ1-6	TRBD1	.	CASSTRQGLSSPLHF	TGTGCCAGCAGCACCCGACAGGGTCTCAGTTCACCCCTCCACTTT
TRBV13	TRBJ2-1	TRBD2	.	CASSLRAGGNEQFF	TGTGCCAGCAGCTTGAGGGCGGGGGGCAATGAGCAGTTCTTC
TRBV6-5	TRBJ2-7	TRBD2	few	CASGGVAYYEQYF	TGTGCCAGTGGGGGGGTGGCGTACTACGAGCAGTACTTC
TRBV20-1	TRBJ1-1	.	.	CSADPRTEAFF	TGCAGTGCTGACCCTAGGACTGAAGCTTTCTTT
TRBV3-1/TRBV3-2	TRBJ2-7	TRBD2	.	CASSQVSGRAFYEQYF	TGTGCCAGCAGCCAGGTTAGCGGGAGGGCCTTCTACGAGCAGTACTTC
TRBV5-1	TRBJ2-2	.	.	CASSLGFPGNTGELFF	TGCGCCAGCAGCTTGGGTTTTCCAGGGAACACCGGGGAGCTGTTTTTT
TRBV3-1/TRBV3-2	TRBJ2-1	TRBD2	.	CASSQDRRLAGYNEQFF	TGTGCCAGCAGCCAAGATAGGAGACTAGCGGGGTACAATGAGCAGTTCTTC
TRBV2	TRBJ2-1	TRBD2	.	CASSEEREGREQFF	TGTGCCAGCAGTGAGGAGCGGGAGGGACGAGAGCAGTTCTTC
TRBV2	TRBJ2-2	TRBD2	.	CASSILAGGTGELFF	TGTGCCAGCAGTATCTTAGCGGGAGGGACTGGGGAGCTGTTTTTT
TRBV6-6	TRBJ2-5	.	.	CASSPAGQETQYF	TGTGCCAGCAGTCCAGCGGGCCAAGAGACCCAGTACTTC
TRBV27	TRBJ1-5	.	.	CASSFTGGNQPQHF	TGTGCCAGCAGTTTCACGGGGGGCAATCAGCCCCAGCATTTT
TRBV5-1	TRBJ2-1	.	medium-sized	CASSLAGYSYNEQFF	TGCGCCAGCAGCTTGGCAGGTTACTCCTACAATGAGCAGTTCTTC
TRBV30	TRBJ2-7	.	.	CAWSVRGFSYEQYF	TGTGCCTGGAGTGTAAGAGGGTTCTCCTACGAGCAGTACTTC
TRBV18	TRBJ2-3	.	.	CASSPKGPFTDTQYF	TGTGCCAGCTCACCAAAGGGGCCTTTCACAGATACGCAGTATTTT
TRBV5-8	TRBJ1-6	TRBD1	.	CASSLGDRAGSPLHF	TGTGCCAGCAGCTTGGGCGACAGGGCAGGCTCACCCCTCCACTTT
TRBV15	TRBJ2-3	TRBD1	once	CATSRQGLSTDTQYF	TGTGCCACCTCCCGACAGGGGTTAAGCACAGATACGCAGTATTTT
TRBV5-1	TRBJ1-1	.	.	CASSLMRNTEAFF	TGCGCCAGCAGCTTGATGCGGAACACTGAAGCTTTCTTT
TRBV2	TRBJ2-7	.	.	CASMRPRDNYEQYF	TGTGCCAGCATGAGACCCCGGGACAACTACGAGCAGTACTTC
TRBV4-2	TRBJ2-7	TRBD2	.	CASSQDSRAGTSGSEQYF	TGTGCCAGCAGCCAAGATTCCCGTGCCGGGACTAGCGGGAGCGAGCAGTACTTC
TRBV5-4	TRBJ1-1	TRBD1	few	CASSFSQGGNTEAFF	TGTGCCAGCAGCTTTTCACAGGGGGGTAACACTGAAGCTTTCTTT
TRBV2	TRBJ1-6	.	once	CASSEISGGRSPLHF	TGTGCCAGCAGTGAAATCTCGGGGGGGCGGTCACCCCTCCACTTT
TRBV5-6	TRBJ1-1	.	.	CASSLYAGTEAFF	TGTGCCAGCAGCTTGTACGCGGGCACTGAAGCTTTCTTT
TRBV14	TRBJ1-2	TRBD1	.	CASSQPGTGGIGYTF	TGTGCCAGCAGCCAGCCCGGGACAGGGGGCATAGGCTACACCTTC
TRBV3-1/TRBV3-2	TRBJ1-1	.	once	CASSQAGEAFF	TGTGCCAGCAGCCAAGCGGGGGAAGCTTTCTTT
TRBV4-2	TRBJ1-4	TRBD1	.	CASSRGQGGVVEKLFF	TGTGCCAGCAGCCGAGGACAGGGTGGGGTGGTCGAAAAACTGTTTTTT
TRBV11-3	TRBJ2-4	.	.	CASSPQTGIDAKNIQYF	TGTGCCAGCAGCCCGCAAACCGGGATTGACGCCAAAAACATTCAGTACTTC
TRBV18	TRBJ1-5	.	.	CASSPTTQVSNQPQHF	TGTGCCAGCTCACCAACGACCCAGGTGAGCAATCAGCCCCAGCATTTT
TRBV15	TRBJ2-3	.	once	CATSSRLQSTDTQYF	TGTGCCACCAGCTCCCGACTACAAAGCACAGATACGCAGTATTTT
TRBV5-1	TRBJ2-1	.	.	CASSLDAGNNEQFF	TGCGCCAGCAGCTTGGACGCGGGAAACAATGAGCAGTTCTTC